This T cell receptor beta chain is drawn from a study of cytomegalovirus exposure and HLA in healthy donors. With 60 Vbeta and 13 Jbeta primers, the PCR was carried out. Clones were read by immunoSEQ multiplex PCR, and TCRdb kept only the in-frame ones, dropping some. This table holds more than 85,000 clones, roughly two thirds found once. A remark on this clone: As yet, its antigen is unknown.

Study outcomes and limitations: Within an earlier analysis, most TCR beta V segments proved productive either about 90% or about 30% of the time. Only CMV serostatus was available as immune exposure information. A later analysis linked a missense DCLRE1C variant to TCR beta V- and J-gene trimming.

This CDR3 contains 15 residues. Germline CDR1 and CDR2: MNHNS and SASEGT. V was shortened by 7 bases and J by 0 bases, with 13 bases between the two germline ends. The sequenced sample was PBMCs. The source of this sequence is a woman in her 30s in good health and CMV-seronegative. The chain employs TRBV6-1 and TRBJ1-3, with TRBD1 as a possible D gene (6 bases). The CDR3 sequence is CASTIDRSSGNTIYF. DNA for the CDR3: TGTGCCAGCACTATCGACAGGAGCTCTGGAAACACCATATATTTT.